This T cell receptor beta chain was obtained from a study of T cells in Graves' hyperthyroidism and ophthalmopathy. Notes on the study in general: Before onset, by a median of around 6.4 months, the model predicted ophthalmopathy.

From RNA transcripts, TCR beta CDR3 regions were amplified. RT-PCR in the first round (using the HTBI primer set) targeted the TCR CDR3. From the multiplex PCR reads, TCRdb called clonotypes with MiXCR, one entry per CDR3 protein. Among approximately 620,000 distinct CDR3 sequences listed, approximately 15% were seen once. This clonotype was counted only a few times. The antigen remains undetermined. The germline gives CDR1 SEHNR, CDR2 FQNEAQ (reference sequence). The CDR3 loop spans 12 amino acids. Deletions cut 7 bases from V and 0 bases from J, with 6 bases between. The chain is built from TRBV7-9 and TRBJ1-1; D is undetermined. Sequences were obtained from blood. The sequence derives from a woman in her 30s with Graves' hyperthyroidism that later progressed to Graves' ophthalmopathy. The CDR3 loop is CASTALNTEAFF. The CDR3 region has the DNA TGTGCCAGCACCGCCCTGAACACTGAAGCTTTCTTT.